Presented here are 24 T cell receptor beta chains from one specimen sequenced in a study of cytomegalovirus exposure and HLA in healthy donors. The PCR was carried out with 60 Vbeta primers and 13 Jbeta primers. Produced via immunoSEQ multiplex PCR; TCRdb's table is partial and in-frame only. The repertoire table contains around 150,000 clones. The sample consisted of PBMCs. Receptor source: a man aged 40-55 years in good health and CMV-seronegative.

The CDR3 DNA reads TGTGCCAGCAGCCCCGACAGGGTGTTTAGGAACACTGAAGCTTTCTTT. Translating it yields CASSPDRVFRNTEAFF. The rearrangement uses TRBV11-1 and TRBJ1-1, with 7 bases aligning to TRBD1. CDR1 SGHAT and CDR2 FQDESV come from the germline V gene (reference sequence). CDR3 length equals 16 residues. V gave up 5 bases and J gave up 1 base; unmatched junction bases: 10.

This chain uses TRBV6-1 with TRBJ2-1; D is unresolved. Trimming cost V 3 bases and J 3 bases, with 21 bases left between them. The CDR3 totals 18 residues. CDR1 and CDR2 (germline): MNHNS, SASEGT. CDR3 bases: TGTGCCAGCAGTGATCCCCTTGATGGAGCCCCCAACTACAATGAGCAGTTCTTC. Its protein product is CASSDPLDGAPNYNEQFF.

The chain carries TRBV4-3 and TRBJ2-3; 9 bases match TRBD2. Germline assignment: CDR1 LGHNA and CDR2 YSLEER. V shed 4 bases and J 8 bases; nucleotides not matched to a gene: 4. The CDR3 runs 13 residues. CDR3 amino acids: CASSPPAGGTQYF. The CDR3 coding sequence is TGCGCCAGCAGCCCCCCAGCGGGGGGTACGCAGTATTTT.

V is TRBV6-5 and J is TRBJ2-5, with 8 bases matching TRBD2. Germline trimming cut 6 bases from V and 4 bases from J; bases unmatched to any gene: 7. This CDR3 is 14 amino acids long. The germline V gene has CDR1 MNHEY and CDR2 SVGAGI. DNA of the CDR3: TGTGCCAGCAGGCCTATAGCGGGGATAGAGACCCAGTACTTC. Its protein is CASRPIAGIETQYF.

CDR3 nucleotide sequence: TGTGCCTCCGAAGGAGGGGCGATCAAAAACATTCAGTACTTC. It specifies CASEGGAIKNIQYF. The chain has TRBV5-6 and TRBJ2-4, with D tentatively TRBD2 (6 bases). The germline V and J ends were trimmed by 10 bases and 3 bases, with 17 bases remaining between them. CDR1 and CDR2 from the germline V gene are SGHDT and YYEEEE. This CDR3 is built from 14 residues.

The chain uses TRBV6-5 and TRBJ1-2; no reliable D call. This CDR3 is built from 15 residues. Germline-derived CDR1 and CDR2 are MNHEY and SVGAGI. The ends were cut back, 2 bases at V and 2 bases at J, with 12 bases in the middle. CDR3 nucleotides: TGTGCCAGCAGTTACCGTCCGGGTGTAAACTATGGCTACACCTTC. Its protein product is CASSYRPGVNYGYTF.

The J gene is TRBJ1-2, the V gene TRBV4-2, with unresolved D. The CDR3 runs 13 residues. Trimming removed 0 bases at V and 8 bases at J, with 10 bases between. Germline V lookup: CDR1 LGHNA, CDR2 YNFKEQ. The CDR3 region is CASSQDREGGYTF. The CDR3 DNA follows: TGTGCCAGCAGCCAAGATAGGGAGGGAGGCTACACCTTC.

The CDR3 here is CASSQSQGNQPQHF. CDR3 bases: TGTGCCAGCAGCCAAAGTCAGGGGAATCAGCCCCAGCATTTT. The V and J genes are TRBV4-2 and TRBJ1-5; maybe TRBD1 (6 bases). Germline CDR1 reads LGHNA; CDR2 reads YNFKEQ. This CDR3 is built from 14 residues. Trimming took 2 bases from V and 4 from J, leaving 9 bases between them.

The CDR3 loop is CASRATGTTPDTQYF. In nucleotides, the CDR3 is TGTGCCAGCAGAGCGACCGGGACTACGCCAGATACGCAGTATTTT. The chain joins TRBV7-2 to TRBJ2-3, with 7 nucleotides matching TRBD2. The V segment lost 6 bases and the J segment 4 bases; nucleotides outside the gene matches: 10. The CDR3 extends over 15 amino acids. Looked up from germline, CDR1 is SGHTA and CDR2 is FQGNSA.

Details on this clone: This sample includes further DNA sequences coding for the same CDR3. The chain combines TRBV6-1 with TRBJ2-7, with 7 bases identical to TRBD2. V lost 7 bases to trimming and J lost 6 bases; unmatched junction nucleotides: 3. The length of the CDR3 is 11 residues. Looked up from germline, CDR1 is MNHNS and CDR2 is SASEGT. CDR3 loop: CASKRDGEQYF. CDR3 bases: TGTGCCAGCAAGCGGGATGGCGAGCAGTACTTC.

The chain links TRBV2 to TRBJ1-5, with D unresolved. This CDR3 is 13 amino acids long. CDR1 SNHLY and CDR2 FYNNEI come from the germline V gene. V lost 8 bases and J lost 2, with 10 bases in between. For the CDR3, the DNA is TGTGCCAGCTTACTAGGGCGCAATCAGCCCCAGCATTTT. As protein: CASLLGRNQPQHF.

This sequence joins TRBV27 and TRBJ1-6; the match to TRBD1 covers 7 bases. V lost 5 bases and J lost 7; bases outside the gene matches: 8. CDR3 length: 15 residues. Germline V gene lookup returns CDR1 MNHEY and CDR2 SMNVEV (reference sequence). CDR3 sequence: CASSPDRVGNSPLHF. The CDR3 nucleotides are TGTGCCAGCAGTCCCGACAGGGTAGGGAATTCACCCCTCCACTTT.

As DNA, the CDR3 is TGTGCCAGCAGTGGAGGACTAGCGGGGAGCTACGAGCAGTACTTC. It yields the protein CASSGGLAGSYEQYF. The chain combines TRBV6-5 with TRBJ2-7, with 12 bases that match TRBD2. Germline-derived CDR1 and CDR2 are MNHEY and SVGAGI. This CDR3 contains 15 residues. V gave up 5 bases and J gave up 3 bases; unmatched junction bases: 5.

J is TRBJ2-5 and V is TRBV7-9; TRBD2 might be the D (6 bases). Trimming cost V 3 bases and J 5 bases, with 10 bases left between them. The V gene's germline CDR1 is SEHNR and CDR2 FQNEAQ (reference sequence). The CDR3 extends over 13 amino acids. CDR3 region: CASSFSGGETQYF. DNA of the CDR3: TGTGCCAGCAGCTTTTCCGGGGGTGAGACCCAGTACTTC.

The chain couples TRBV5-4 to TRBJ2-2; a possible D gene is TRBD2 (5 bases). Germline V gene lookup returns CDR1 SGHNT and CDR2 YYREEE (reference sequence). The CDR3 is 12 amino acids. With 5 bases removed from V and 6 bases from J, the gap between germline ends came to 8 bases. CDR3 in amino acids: CASSPAAGELFF. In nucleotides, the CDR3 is TGTGCCAGCAGTCCAGCGGCCGGGGAGCTGTTTTTT.

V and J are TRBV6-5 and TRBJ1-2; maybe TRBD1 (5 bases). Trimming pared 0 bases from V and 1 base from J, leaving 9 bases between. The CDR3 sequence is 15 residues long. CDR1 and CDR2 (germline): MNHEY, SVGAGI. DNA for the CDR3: TGTGCCAGCAGTTACTCATGGGGCAGTAACTATGGCTACACCTTC. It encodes CASSYSWGSNYGYTF.

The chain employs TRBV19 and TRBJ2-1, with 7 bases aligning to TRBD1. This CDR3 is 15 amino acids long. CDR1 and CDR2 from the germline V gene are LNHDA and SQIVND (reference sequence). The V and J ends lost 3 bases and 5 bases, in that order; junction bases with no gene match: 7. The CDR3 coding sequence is TGTGCCAGTAGTATCAGGGGGAGTGGTAACAATGAGCAGTTCTTC. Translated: CASSIRGSGNNEQFF.

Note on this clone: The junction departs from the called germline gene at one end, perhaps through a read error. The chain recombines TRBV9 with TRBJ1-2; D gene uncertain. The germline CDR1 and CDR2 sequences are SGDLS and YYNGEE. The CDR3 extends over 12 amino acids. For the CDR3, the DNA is TGTGCCAGCAGCGTAGTTGAGGGTGTGAGCTACTTC. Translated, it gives CASSVVEGVSYF. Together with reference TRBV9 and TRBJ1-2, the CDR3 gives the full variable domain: DSGVTQTPKHLITATGQRVTLRCSPRSGDLSVYWYQQSLDQGLQFLIQYYNGEERAKGNILERFSAQQFPDLHSELNLSSLELGDSALYFCASSVVEGVSYFGSGTRLTVV.

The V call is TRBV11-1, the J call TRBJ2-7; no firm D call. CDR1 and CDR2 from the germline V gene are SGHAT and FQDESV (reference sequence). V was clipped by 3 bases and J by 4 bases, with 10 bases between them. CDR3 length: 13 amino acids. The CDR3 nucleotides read TGTGCCAGCAGCTTGCCGACTCAGTACGAGCAGTACTTC. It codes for CASSLPTQYEQYF.

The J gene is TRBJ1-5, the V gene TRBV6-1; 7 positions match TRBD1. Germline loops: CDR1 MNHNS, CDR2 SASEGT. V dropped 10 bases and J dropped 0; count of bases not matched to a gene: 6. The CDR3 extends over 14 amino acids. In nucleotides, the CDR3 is TGTGCCACCAGGGGGACATTTAGCAATCAGCCCCAGCATTTT. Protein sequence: CATRGTFSNQPQHF.

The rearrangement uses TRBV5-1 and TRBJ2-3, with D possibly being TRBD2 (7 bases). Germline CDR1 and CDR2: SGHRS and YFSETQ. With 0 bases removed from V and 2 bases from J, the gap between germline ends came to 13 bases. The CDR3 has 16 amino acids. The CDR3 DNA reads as TGCGCCAGCAGCTTGGACGGCGGGGGCCTCACAGATACGCAGTATTTT. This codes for CASSLDGGGLTDTQYF.

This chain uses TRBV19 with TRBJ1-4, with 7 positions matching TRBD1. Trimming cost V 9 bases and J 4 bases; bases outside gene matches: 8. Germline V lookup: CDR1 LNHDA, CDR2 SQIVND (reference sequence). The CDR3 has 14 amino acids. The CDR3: CASHGQVFNEKLFF. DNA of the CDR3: TGTGCCAGCCATGGACAGGTTTTTAATGAAAAACTGTTTTTT. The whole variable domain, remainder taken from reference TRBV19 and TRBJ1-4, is DGGITQSPKYLFRKEGQNVTLSCEQNLNHDAMYWYRQDPGQGLRLIYYSQIVNDFQKGDIAEGYSVSREKKESFPLTVTSAQKNPTAFYLCASHGQVFNEKLFFGSGTQLSVL.

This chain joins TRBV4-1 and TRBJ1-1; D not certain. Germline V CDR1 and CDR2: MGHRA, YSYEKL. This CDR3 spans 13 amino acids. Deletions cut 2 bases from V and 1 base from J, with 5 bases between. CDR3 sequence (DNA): TGCGCCAGCAGCCAAACAGCGAACACTGAAGCTTTCTTT. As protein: CASSQTANTEAFF.

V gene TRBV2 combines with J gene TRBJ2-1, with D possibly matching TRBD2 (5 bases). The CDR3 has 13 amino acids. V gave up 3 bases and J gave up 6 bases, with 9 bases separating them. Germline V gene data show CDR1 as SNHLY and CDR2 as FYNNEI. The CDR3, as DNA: TGTGCCAGCAGTGACCGACTACTCAATGAGCAGTTCTTC. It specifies CASSDRLLNEQFF.